What follows are 24 T cell receptor beta chains derived from one specimen sequenced in a study of monozygotic twins with inflammatory bowel disease. TCRdb re-called the 5' RACE reads and catalogs CDR3 proteins one per entry, DNA excluded. The table for this sample gives 170,000 or so distinct CDR3 sequences. Sequencing was performed on blood. These receptors were taken from a human donor with ulcerative colitis or Crohn's disease, or a healthy co-twin of an affected twin (not recorded which).

The V and J genes are TRBV19 and TRBJ2-1; TCRdb names TRBD1, which stays unverified in the absence of DNA. The V gene's germline CDR1 is LNHDA and CDR2 SQIVND (reference sequence). The CDR3 consists of 14 residues. The CDR3 spells CASSMGTGLNEQFF.

CDR3 amino acids: CASSLLGDRGRVSPLHF. V gene TRBV11-2 combines with J gene TRBJ1-6; the D call from TCRdb, TRBD1, cannot be confirmed without DNA. The CDR3 loop spans 17 amino acids. Per the germline V gene, CDR1 is SGHAT and CDR2 is FQNNGV.

This chain links TRBV28 with TRBJ2-2; with no DNA, the TCRdb D assignment of TRBD1 cannot be verified. Germline V gene lookup returns CDR1 MDHEN and CDR2 SYDVKM. CDR3 size: 15 residues. The chain's CDR3 is CASSLGTGNTGELFF.

The rearrangement joins TRBV4-3 to TRBJ2-1; there is no DNA to check the TCRdb D call of TRBD1. Germline V gives CDR1 LGHNA, CDR2 YSLEER. The CDR3 length is 14 residues. The CDR3 here is CASSQDSRINEQFF.

V usage is TRBV5-5 and J usage is TRBJ2-7. This CDR3 is 15 amino acids long. Germline V gives CDR1 SGHKS, CDR2 YYEKEE (reference sequence). The CDR3 is CASSLSQPLTYEQYF.

This rearrangement joins TRBV20-1 to TRBJ2-3; TCRdb designates TRBD2, a call that cannot be tested without DNA. CDR1 is DFQATT and CDR2 is SNEGSKA in the germline V gene (reference sequence). The CDR3 length is 15 residues. The CDR3 sequence is CSAMGNGLGTDTQYF.

The chain joins TRBV20-1 to TRBJ1-6; TCRdb gives TRBD1 as the D gene, but with no DNA this cannot be confirmed. CDR1 is DFQATT and CDR2 is SNEGSKA in the germline V gene (reference sequence). This CDR3 has 14 amino acids. This chain's CDR3 is CSARTGVQNSPLHF.

V is TRBV20-1 and J is TRBJ1-1. In germline, CDR1 is DFQATT, CDR2 SNEGSKA (reference sequence). This CDR3 spans 13 amino acids. The CDR3 sequence is CSARGPLNTEAFF.

Here the CDR3 reads CASSLEPGRTLSEQFF. This chain uses TRBV5-5 with TRBJ2-1; TCRdb's assignment of TRBD1 cannot be checked, as there is no DNA. The CDR3 sequence is 16 residues long. Germline CDR1 and CDR2: SGHKS and YYEKEE (reference sequence).

V usage is TRBV12-3 or TRBV12-4 and J usage is TRBJ1-2; absent DNA, TCRdb's TRBD1 call cannot be checked. This CDR3 contains 13 residues. This CDR3 is CASKTDRRGGYTF.

The J gene is TRBJ1-1, the V gene TRBV5-5. The germline V gene has CDR1 SGHKS and CDR2 YYEKEE (reference sequence). This CDR3 has 15 residues. The CDR3 region is CASSPLKVGDTEAFF.

The chain combines TRBV7-6 with TRBJ1-5; the TCRdb call, TRBD1, lacks DNA for checking. Germline-derived CDR1 and CDR2 are SGHVS and FNYEAQ. This CDR3 region has 16 residues. The CDR3 here is CASSLSDRGGNQPQHF.

This chain joins TRBV7-6 and TRBJ2-1; absent DNA, TCRdb's TRBD2 call cannot be checked. This CDR3 contains 17 residues. Germline-derived CDR1 and CDR2 are SGHVS and FNYEAQ. CDR3: CASSLALQRARYNEQFF.

V usage is TRBV7-2 and J usage is TRBJ1-2. The V gene's germline CDR1 is SGHTA and CDR2 FQGNSA. The CDR3 is 12 residues long. CDR3 loop: CASSPDLGGYTF.

The V call is TRBV20-1, the J call TRBJ2-7. From germline, CDR1 is DFQATT and CDR2 SNEGSKA (reference sequence). The CDR3 sequence is 11 residues long. CDR3 region: CSVRSSYEQYF.

The chain uses TRBV4-1 and TRBJ1-1; TCRdb's D call, TRBD1, is unchecked because there is no DNA. From germline, CDR1 is MGHRA and CDR2 YSYEKL. This CDR3 spans 14 amino acids. Here the CDR3 reads CASSQRTGNTEAFF.

The chain links TRBV28 to TRBJ2-7; the TRBD1 assignment by TCRdb is unverifiable without DNA. Germline lookup yields CDR1 MDHEN and CDR2 SYDVKM. The CDR3 runs 13 residues. The CDR3 is CASRGTPNYEQYF.

The chain joins TRBV5-1 to TRBJ2-7; TCRdb gives TRBD1 as the D gene, but with no DNA this cannot be confirmed. Looked up from germline, CDR1 is SGHRS and CDR2 is YFSETQ. The length of the CDR3 is 13 residues. The chain's CDR3 is CASSLGPLQGLYF.

This chain links TRBV15 with TRBJ2-5; TCRdb picks TRBD2, but there is no DNA to check that call. The CDR3 consists of 16 residues. Germline V gives CDR1 LNHNV, CDR2 YYDKDF (reference sequence). The CDR3 sequence: CATSNLSGRGGETQYF. The variable domain in full, with the rest retrieved from reference TRBV15 and TRBJ2-5, is DAMVIQNPRYQVTQFGKPVTLSCSQTLNHNVMYWYQQKSSQAPKLLFHYYDKDFNNEADTPDNFQSRRPNTSFCFLDIRSPGLGDTAMYLCATSNLSGRGGETQYFGPGTRLLVL.

Here the CDR3 reads CASSPSLVWVERQETQYF. This rearrangement joins TRBV4-3 to TRBJ2-5. This CDR3 has 18 residues. CDR1 is LGHNA and CDR2 is YSLEER in the germline V gene.

This rearrangement joins TRBV12-3 or TRBV12-4 to TRBJ1-5; the D call from TCRdb, TRBD1, cannot be confirmed without DNA. The length of the CDR3 is 13 residues. This chain's CDR3 is CASSSQGLQPQHF.

This rearrangement joins TRBV20-1 to TRBJ1-2; TCRdb selects TRBD1, and the lack of DNA leaves this call unchecked. CDR1 and CDR2 (germline): DFQATT, SNEGSKA (reference sequence). This CDR3 comprises 14 residues. CDR3 sequence reads: CSARDPRDSAGYTF.

The chain links TRBV4-3 to TRBJ1-5. This CDR3 region has 16 residues. CDR1 is LGHNA and CDR2 is YSLEER in the germline V gene. The CDR3 loop is CASSQDAVGRAQPQHF.

The rearrangement joins TRBV6-2 or TRBV6-3 to TRBJ2-7; with no DNA, the TCRdb D assignment of TRBD2 cannot be verified. This CDR3 comprises 14 residues. Germline loops: CDR1 MNHEY, CDR2 SVGEGT. The CDR3: CASRTLAGAYEQYF.